The sequence of this T cell receptor (beta chain) was determined in a study of a mutant IDH1 vaccine in newly diagnosed glioma. Study overall: Commencement of vaccination occurred 4-6 weeks following radiotherapy alone, or concurrently with temozolomide cycles.

Time point noted: week 47, end of study. What each vaccine dose contained was 300 ug of mutant IDH1 20-mer peptide, accompanied by topical imiquimod. Measured with immunoSEQ multiplex PCR; TCRdb has only the in-frame clones, and not every one. The sample yields about 85,000 clones, just under 90% seen once. Concerning this clone itself: The antigen is not known.

Germline CDR1 and CDR2: MNHEY and SMNVEV (reference sequence). Trimming stripped 2 bases from V and 5 bases from J, with 12 bases between. CDR3 length: 14 residues. Source: PBMCs, taken from a glioma patient whose treatment included an IDH1 peptide vaccine. The V and J genes are TRBV27 and TRBJ2-5; maybe TRBD1 (5 bases). The source is a woman in her 50s with glioma. CDR3 in DNA: TGTGCCAGCAGTTTACGACACGCAGGGGAGACCCAGTACTTC. This translates into CASSLRHAGETQYF.